This TCR beta chain was documented in a study of beta chain features in type 1 diabetes. Study-level points and caveats: More deletions and fewer insertions at VDJ junctions were seen in type 1 diabetes patients. cDNA-based sequencing might over-represent cells highly expressing TCR. Resolution of whether HLA type affects TCRB rearrangement was not achieved here. The naive, central memory and Treg TCRB repertoires showed an apparent similarity that was greater among patients than among healthy donors.

This clone turned up a few times. Its antigen is still unknown. The CDR3 has 15 residues. Germline CDR1 is MGHDK and CDR2 is SYGVNS. Trimming took off 1 base at V and 1 base at J, with 8 bases between the two ends. The sequenced template was cDNA made from the entire isolated RNA. TCRdb's table, derived via immunoSEQ multiplex PCR, lists solely in-frame clones and lacks some. The sample records around 450,000 clones, approximately 10% being singletons. This clonotype was sampled from a young woman in good health. This chain links TRBV25-1 with TRBJ2-4; D unclear. The specimen sequenced was naive CD4+ T cells from blood. The CDR3 DNA reads TGTGCCAGCAGTGAATCCTACGGGGCCAAAAACATTCAGTACTTC. Amino acids: CASSESYGAKNIQYF. Together with reference TRBV25-1 and TRBJ2-4, the CDR3 gives the full variable domain: EADIYQTPRYLVIGTGKKITLECSQTMGHDKMYWYQQDPGMELHLIHYSYGVNSTEKGDLSSESTVSRIRTEHFPLTLESARPSHTSQYLCASSESYGAKNIQYFGAGTRLSVL.